A single sample gave rise to the 31 T cell receptor beta chains below, sequenced in a study of blood T cell repertoires in COVID-19. Clones were read by immunoSEQ multiplex PCR, and TCRdb kept only the in-frame ones, dropping some. This sample carries under 150,000 clones, 80% to 90% of them seen once, and the ten largest clones take 4.6%. The sample taken for sequencing was peripheral blood. The receptors derive from a woman aged 45-65 years with acute or convalescent COVID-19.

This clone has only a few counts. The chain has TRBV25-1 and TRBJ1-5; a possible D gene is TRBD1 (5 bases). The length of the CDR3 is 13 residues. Germline V gene sequence: CDR1 MGHDK, CDR2 SYGVNS. Trimming cost V 6 bases and J 4 bases, with 10 bases left between them. Here the CDR3 DNA reads TGTGCCAGCAGAGGGGAGGGGAATCAGCCCCAGCATTTT. Its translation is CASRGEGNQPQHF.

This chain connects TRBV21-1 to TRBJ1-5. TRBV21-1 is deemed a pseudogene. This CDR3 region has 15 residues. CDR3 DNA: TGTGCCAGCAGCAGCGGGTCTTTTAGCAATCAGCCCCAGCATTTT. Its translation: CASSSGSFSNQPQHF.

The chain links TRBV24-1 to TRBJ2-2, with D unresolved. Looked up from germline, CDR1 is KGHDR and CDR2 is SFDVKD. Trimming stripped 0 bases from V and 4 bases from J, with 8 bases between. The CDR3 totals 15 residues. The CDR3 reads CATSDLTDSTGELFF. DNA for the CDR3: TGTGCCACCAGTGATTTGACAGATAGCACCGGGGAGCTGTTTTTT.

This clone occurred once. This chain connects TRBV7-2 to TRBJ2-3; 8 positions agree with TRBD2. Germline values: CDR1 SGHTA, CDR2 FQGNSA. Losses at the gene ends were 2 bases for V and 6 bases for J; bases not matched to a gene: 7. The CDR3 is 15 residues long. CDR3 amino acids: CASSLPSGSRDTQYF. Written as DNA, the CDR3 is TGTGCCAGCAGCTTACCGAGCGGGAGTAGGGATACGCAGTATTTT. The full variable domain, in which reference TRBV7-2 and TRBJ2-3 provide the parts outside the CDR3, is GAGVSQSPSNKVTEKGKDVELRCDPISGHTALYWYRQSLGQGLEFLIYFQGNSAPDKSGLPSDRFSAERTGGSVSTLTIQRTQQEDSAVYLCASSLPSGSRDTQYFGPGTRLTVL.

The chain has TRBV6-6 and TRBJ1-2; D is perhaps TRBD1 (6 bases). CDR3 length: 14 amino acids. The germline CDR1 and CDR2 sequences are MNHNY and SVGAGI (reference sequence). V dropped 4 bases and J dropped 2 bases, with 11 bases sitting between them. DNA of the CDR3: TGTGCCAGCAGTTCGACAGGAGAGAACTATGGCTACACCTTC. It translates to CASSSTGENYGYTF.

The V and J genes are TRBV4-3 and TRBJ2-7; a possible D gene is TRBD2 (5 bases). Trimming stripped 0 bases from V and 3 bases from J, with 12 bases between. The CDR3 length is 15 residues. In germline, CDR1 is LGHNA, CDR2 YSLEER. The CDR3 region is CASSQDRSGGYEQYF. DNA of the CDR3: TGCGCCAGCAGCCAAGATCGAAGCGGAGGCTACGAGCAGTACTTC.

The chain is built from TRBV28 and TRBJ1-2; no reliable D call. The CDR3 runs to 13 residues. CDR1 is MDHEN, CDR2 SYDVKM, per germline. Trimming left V 6 bases short and J 6 bases short, with 14 bases between. The CDR3 nucleotides read TGTGCCAGCAGCCGGAATCTAGGCAATGGCTACACCTTC. This translates into CASSRNLGNGYTF.

The chain employs TRBV7-9 and TRBJ2-7, with TRBD1 matching 7 bases. From germline, CDR1 is SEHNR and CDR2 FQNEAQ (reference sequence). Losses at the gene ends were 4 bases for V and 4 bases for J; bases not matched to a gene: 4. The CDR3 loop spans 13 amino acids. CDR3 loop: CASSYRGQYEQYF. The CDR3, as DNA: TGTGCCAGCAGCTACAGGGGCCAATACGAGCAGTACTTC.

V gene TRBV12-3 or TRBV12-4 combines with J gene TRBJ1-5; no clear D. The CDR3 extends over 13 amino acids. V lost 0 bases and J 6 bases, leaving 6 bases between the germline ends. The CDR3 nucleotides are TGTGCCAGCAGTTTAGCGCGCACTCAGCCCCAGCATTTT. Protein: CASSLARTQPQHF.

The chain employs TRBV28 and TRBJ1-2; D not resolved. V was trimmed by 6 bases and J by 3 bases, leaving 5 bases between them. CDR1 is MDHEN, CDR2 SYDVKM, per germline. CDR3 length equals 11 residues. The CDR3 bases are TGTGCCAGCAGCCAGGACTATGGCTACACCTTC. It yields the protein CASSQDYGYTF.

This chain links TRBV10-1 with TRBJ2-1, with 8 bases fitting TRBD2. Germline V gene lookup returns CDR1 WNHNN and CDR2 SYGVQD (reference sequence). The CDR3 has 14 amino acids. The V and J ends lost 6 bases and 7 bases, in that order; junction bases with no gene match: 8. CDR3: CASRKREIRNEQFF. As DNA, the CDR3 is TGCGCCAGCAGAAAGCGGGAGATTAGAAATGAGCAGTTCTTC.

The chain is built from TRBV10-2 and TRBJ2-2, with D unresolved. The CDR3 runs to 14 residues. Germline V gene lookup returns CDR1 WSHSY and CDR2 SAAADI. V shed 2 bases and J shed 3 bases, with 7 bases lying between them. The CDR3 loop is CASSERQYTGELFF. In DNA, the CDR3 is TGCGCCAGCAGTGAGCGCCAGTACACCGGGGAGCTGTTTTTT.

This clone has just a few counts. The chain recombines TRBV2 with TRBJ2-3; the D is unclear. The germline V gene has CDR1 SNHLY and CDR2 FYNNEI. There are 12 residues in the CDR3. Trimming cost V 7 bases and J 2 bases, with 7 bases left between them. Here the CDR3 reads CASTEVTDTQYF. CDR3 nucleotides: TGTGCCAGCACCGAGGTCACAGATACGCAGTATTTT. Together with reference TRBV2 and TRBJ2-3, the CDR3 gives the full variable domain: EPEVTQTPSHQVTQMGQEVILRCVPISNHLYFYWYRQILGQKVEFLVSFYNNEISEKSEIFDDQFSVERPDGSNFTLKIRSTKLEDSAMYFCASTEVTDTQYFGPGTRLTVL.

The gene calls are TRBV5-8 and TRBJ1-5, with a weak D call TRBD1 (6 bases). Germline assignment: CDR1 SGHTS and CDR2 YDEGEE. The V and J ends lost 6 bases and 4 bases respectively, with 17 bases between them. The CDR3 is made up of 15 amino acids. The CDR3 loop is CASTSKGTTNQPQHF. CDR3 bases: TGTGCCAGCACCTCGAAGGGGACAACTAATCAGCCCCAGCATTTT.

CDR3 sequence: CASSPLQGSGNEQFF. CDR3 DNA sequence: TGCGCCAGCAGCCCTTTACAGGGGTCGGGTAATGAGCAGTTCTTC. This sequence joins TRBV5-1 and TRBJ2-1; TRBD1 matches 7 bases. The CDR3 spans 15 residues. CDR1 and CDR2 (germline): SGHRS, YFSETQ. Losses at the gene ends were 4 bases for V and 7 bases for J; bases not matched to a gene: 11.

The genes are TRBV2 and TRBJ2-5, with D unclear. Germline-derived CDR1 and CDR2 are SNHLY and FYNNEI. The V and J ends lost 4 bases and 14 bases respectively, with 11 bases between them. This CDR3 has 10 amino acids. CDR3 amino acids: CASSVEAIYF. The CDR3 DNA reads as TGTGCCAGCAGTGTAGAAGCGATATACTTC. Filled out from reference TRBV2 and TRBJ2-5, the complete variable domain reads EPEVTQTPSHQVTQMGQEVILRCVPISNHLYFYWYRQILGQKVEFLVSFYNNEISEKSEIFDDQFSVERPDGSNFTLKIRSTKLEDSAMYFCASSVEAIYFGPGTRLLVL.

CDR3 residues: CAWSPASGGNEQFF. The DNA for the CDR3 is TGTGCCTGGAGTCCCGCCTCGGGTGGGAATGAGCAGTTCTTC. This chain uses TRBV30 with TRBJ2-1; D remains unclear. From germline, CDR1 is GTSNPN and CDR2 SVGIG (reference sequence). Trimming removed 2 bases from V and 7 bases from J, with 15 bases in between. This CDR3 contains 14 residues.

The V gene is TRBV4-3, the J gene TRBJ1-2; the match to TRBD1 covers 8 bases. The CDR3 is 15 amino acids. V lost 0 bases to trimming and J lost 8 bases; unmatched junction nucleotides: 8. Germline assignment: CDR1 LGHNA and CDR2 YSLEER. For the CDR3, the DNA is TGCGCCAGCAGCCAAGAGGGAGGGACAGGCCTCGGCTACACCTTC. It codes for CASSQEGGTGLGYTF.

The V and J genes are TRBV4-3 and TRBJ2-1; TRBD1 agrees at 7 bases. The V segment lost 0 bases and the J segment 4 bases; nucleotides outside the gene matches: 0. Looked up from germline, CDR1 is LGHNA and CDR2 is YSLEER. This CDR3 has 14 residues. The CDR3 bases are TGCGCCAGCAGCCAAGAGACAGGGTACAATGAGCAGTTCTTC. Translating gives CASSQETGYNEQFF.

This clone was counted once. V and J are TRBV25-1 and TRBJ2-3; D remains ambiguous. V lost 8 bases and J 7 bases, leaving 13 bases between the germline ends. Germline V gene sequence: CDR1 MGHDK, CDR2 SYGVNS. The CDR3 loop spans 12 amino acids. CDR3 loop: CASLSPLNTQYF. In nucleotides, the CDR3 is TGTGCCAGCCTTAGCCCCTTGAATACGCAGTATTTT.

Only one count was recorded for this clone. J is TRBJ2-1 and V is TRBV7-6; TRBD2 might be the D (5 bases). V was cut by 5 bases and J by 9 bases, with 11 bases left in between. CDR1 SGHVS and CDR2 FNYEAQ come from the germline V gene. This CDR3 region has 12 residues. The CDR3 nucleotides read TGTGCCAGCAGCGCCCACGGAGGTGAGCAGTTCTTC. It translates to CASSAHGGEQFF.

The chain uses TRBV5-6 and TRBJ1-6; D is possibly TRBD1 (6 bases). V was trimmed by 4 bases and J by 7 bases, leaving 21 bases between them. CDR3 size: 17 residues. The V gene's germline CDR1 is SGHDT and CDR2 YYEEEE. The CDR3, as DNA: TGTGCCAGCAGCACCTGGACAGCATTGGGGCTGAATTCACCCCTCCACTTT. Encoded protein: CASSTWTALGLNSPLHF. The variable domain in full, completed from reference TRBV5-6 and TRBJ1-6, reads DAGVTQSPTHLIKTRGQQVTLRCSPKSGHDTVSWYQQALGQGPQFIFQYYEEEERQRGNFPDRFSGHQFPNYSSELNVNALLLGDSALYLCASSTWTALGLNSPLHFGNGTRLTVT.

The J gene is TRBJ1-2, the V gene TRBV9, with D uncertain. The CDR3 runs 16 residues. V lost 3 bases, J lost 8 bases, and 23 bases lay in between. Germline values: CDR1 SGDLS, CDR2 YYNGEE. CDR3 nucleotide sequence: TGTGCCAGCAGCGCCCTGTTTCCAGGTTCGGATGGAGGCTACACCTTC. Amino acid sequence: CASSALFPGSDGGYTF.

This chain uses TRBV28 with TRBJ2-1, with 9 bases aligning to TRBD2. Trimming at V came to 2 bases and at J to 4 bases, leaving 12 bases not matched to a gene. Looked up from germline, CDR1 is MDHEN and CDR2 is SYDVKM. The length of the CDR3 is 18 residues. For the CDR3, the DNA is TGTGCCAGCAGTTTAGTTCCGGAAGCGGGAGGACCTTACAATGAGCAGTTCTTC. Translating it yields CASSLVPEAGGPYNEQFF.

The V call is TRBV28, the J call TRBJ2-1; no clear D. Trimming left V 4 bases short and J 6 bases short, with 19 bases between. CDR1 and CDR2 from the germline V gene are MDHEN and SYDVKM. The CDR3 sequence is 16 residues long. The CDR3 DNA sequence: TGTGCCAGCAGTTACCCCGGGTCGGCCCTAGTCAATGAGCAGTTCTTC. This gives the protein CASSYPGSALVNEQFF.

This clone was picked up a small number of times. The chain joins TRBV7-9 to TRBJ1-1; D is undetermined. The CDR3 has 16 residues. V lost 3 bases and J 10 bases, leaving 24 bases between the germline ends. Germline-derived CDR1 and CDR2 are SEHNR and FQNEAQ (reference sequence). The CDR3 DNA is TGTGCCAGCAGCTTGCTCTTCGTACCGGTTGGGCAAGGAGCTTTCTTT. Amino acids: CASSLLFVPVGQGAFF.

This clone has a single count. The chain couples TRBV5-4 to TRBJ2-1; tentatively, D is TRBD1 (5 bases). The V and J ends lost 2 bases and 2 bases respectively, with 20 bases between them. The CDR3 spans 18 residues. Germline V lookup: CDR1 SGHNT, CDR2 YYREEE (reference sequence). The CDR3 spells CASSFSRGQGKAYNEQFF. Written as DNA, the CDR3 is TGTGCCAGCAGCTTCTCGAGAGGTCAGGGTAAGGCCTACAATGAGCAGTTCTTC.

This sequence joins TRBV4-3 and TRBJ2-7; 9 positions agree with TRBD1. CDR1 is LGHNA, CDR2 YSLEER, per germline. The CDR3 is 14 residues long. The J segment lost 7 bases and the V segment lost 1 base, leaving 5 bases of the junction unmatched. CDR3 sequence: CASSQGTGDGEQYF. CDR3 DNA: TGCGCCAGCAGCCAAGGGACAGGGGATGGTGAGCAGTACTTC.

V gene TRBV7-2 combines with J gene TRBJ2-3; unclear D gene. V was pared by 6 bases and J by 2 bases, with 12 bases between. Germline assignment: CDR1 SGHTA and CDR2 FQGNSA. The CDR3 runs 14 residues. CDR3 sequence reads: CASRKTYNTDTQYF. The CDR3 bases are TGTGCCAGCAGGAAAACATACAACACAGATACGCAGTATTTT.

This clone was detected a few times. The chain joins TRBV6-5 to TRBJ1-2; TRBD1 matches at 8 bases. The J segment lost 8 bases and the V segment lost 1 base, leaving 9 bases of the junction unmatched. The CDR3 consists of 15 residues. From germline, CDR1 is MNHEY and CDR2 SVGAGI. CDR3 sequence reads: CASSYFGQGKTGYTF. Written as DNA, the CDR3 is TGTGCCAGCAGTTACTTCGGACAGGGCAAAACCGGCTACACCTTC.

The V call is TRBV28, the J call TRBJ2-7; 11 nucleotides line up with TRBD1. Trimming cost V 6 bases and J 0 bases; bases outside gene matches: 4. The germline CDR1 and CDR2 sequences are MDHEN and SYDVKM. The CDR3 runs 15 residues. The CDR3: CASRPGTGGSYEQYF. The CDR3 bases are TGTGCCAGCAGGCCGGGGACAGGGGGCTCCTACGAGCAGTACTTC.